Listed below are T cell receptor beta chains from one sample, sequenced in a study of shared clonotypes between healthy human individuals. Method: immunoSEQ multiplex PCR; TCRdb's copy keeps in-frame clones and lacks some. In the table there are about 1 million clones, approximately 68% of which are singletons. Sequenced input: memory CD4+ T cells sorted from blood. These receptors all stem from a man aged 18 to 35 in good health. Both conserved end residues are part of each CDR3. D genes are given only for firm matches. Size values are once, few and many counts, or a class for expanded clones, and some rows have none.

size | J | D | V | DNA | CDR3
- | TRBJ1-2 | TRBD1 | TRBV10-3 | TGTGCCATCAGTGAATCTCCGGGCCCAGGGGGTGGCTACACCTTC | CAISESPGPGGGYTF
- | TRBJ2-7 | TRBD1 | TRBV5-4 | TGTGCCAGCAGCTCCGACAGGGGTGGGGAGCAGTACTTC | CASSSDRGGEQYF
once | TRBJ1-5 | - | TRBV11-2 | TGTGCCAGCAGCTTAACCATTCGGCAGCCCCAGCATTTT | CASSLTIRQPQHF
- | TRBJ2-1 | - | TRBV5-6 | TGTGCCAGCAGCTTGGGAACTGGTGTGTACAATGAGCAGTTCTTC | CASSLGTGVYNEQFF
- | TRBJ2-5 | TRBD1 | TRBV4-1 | TGCGCCAGCAGCCAAGGGACAGGGGGCTTTGAGACCCAGTACTTC | CASSQGTGGFETQYF
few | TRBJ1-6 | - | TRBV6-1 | TGTGCCAGCCTTGCCGGACACAATTCACCCCTCCACTTT | CASLAGHNSPLHF
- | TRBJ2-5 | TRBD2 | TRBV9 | TGTGCCAGCAGCGTCGGACTAGGCGGGGGAGAGACCCAGTACTTC | CASSVGLGGGETQYF
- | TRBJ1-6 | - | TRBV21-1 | TGTGCCAGCAGCAAAGCGCTTTTGGGCCCGGGAGGGGGCGCCTATAATTCACCCCTCCACTTT | CASSKALLGPGGGAYNSPLHF
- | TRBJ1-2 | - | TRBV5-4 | TGTGCCAGCAGCTTCCCCACGGGGGTAGGCTATGGCTACACCTTC | CASSFPTGVGYGYTF
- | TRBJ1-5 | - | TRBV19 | TGTGCCAGTAGTATGAGGCAGACGTTTAGCAATCAGCCCCAGCATTTT | CASSMRQTFSNQPQHF
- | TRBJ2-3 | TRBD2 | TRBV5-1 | TGCGCCAGCAGCGGGCAACTAGCGGGAGGACCAGATACGCAGTATTTT | CASSGQLAGGPDTQYF
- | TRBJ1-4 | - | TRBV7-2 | TGTGCCAGCAGCCCATCACTCCTTAATGAAAAACTGTTTTTT | CASSPSLLNEKLFF
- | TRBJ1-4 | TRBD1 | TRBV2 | TGTGCCAGCAGTGTTTTTCGGGAAAGGACAGGCCAAAGTGCAACTAATGAAAAACTGTTTTTT | CASSVFRERTGQSATNEKLFF
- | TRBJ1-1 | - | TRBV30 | TGTGCCTGGAGTGTACTAACGGGGACTGAAGCTTTCTTT | CAWSVLTGTEAFF
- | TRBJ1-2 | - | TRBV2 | TGTGCCAGCAGCGATTTTTTGGAGGGGGGATGCACCTTC | CASSDFLEGGCTF
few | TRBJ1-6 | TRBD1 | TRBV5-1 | TGCGCCAGCAGCTCCGACAGGGCTACTTCACCCCTCCACTTT | CASSSDRATSPLHF
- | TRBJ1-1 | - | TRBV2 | TGTGCCAGCAGTGAGCGCGGAAACACTGAAGCTTTCTTT | CASSERGNTEAFF
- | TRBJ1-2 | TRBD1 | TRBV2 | TGTGCCAGCAGTGACTCCGGGACAGCCTATGGCTACACCTTC | CASSDSGTAYGYTF
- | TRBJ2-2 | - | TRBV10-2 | TGCGCCAGCAGTGAGTCGAAGGGGGGACTCGCGAACACCGGGGAGCTGTTTTTT | CASSESKGGLANTGELFF
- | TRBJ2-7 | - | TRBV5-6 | TGTGCCAGCAGCCGTTACTTCAGCGGGACAGTATGGTACGAGCAGTACTTC | CASSRYFSGTVWYEQYF
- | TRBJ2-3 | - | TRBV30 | TGTGCCTGGAGGGCCTACAGCGGGCGTACAGATACGCAGTATTTT | CAWRAYSGRTDTQYF
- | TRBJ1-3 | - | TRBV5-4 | TGTGCCAGCAGCTCTAGCCCTAGCTCTGGAAACACCATATATTTT | CASSSSPSSGNTIYF
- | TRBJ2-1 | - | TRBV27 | TGTGCCAGCAGCCCTTACGGCGCTGAGAATGAGCAGTTCTTC | CASSPYGAENEQFF
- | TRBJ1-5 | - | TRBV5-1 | TGCGCCAGCAGCTTGGACCCTAGCCAGGGAGGCAATCAGCCCCAGCATTTT | CASSLDPSQGGNQPQHF
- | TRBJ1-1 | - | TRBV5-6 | TGTGCCAGCAGCTCTTACCGGACGAAGGGGACTGAAGCTTTCTTT | CASSSYRTKGTEAFF
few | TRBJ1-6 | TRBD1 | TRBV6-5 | TGTGCCAGCAGGGTAGACAGGGTCTATAATTCACCCCTCCACTTT | CASRVDRVYNSPLHF
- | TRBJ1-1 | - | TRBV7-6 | TGTGCCAGCAGCTTAGCGAGGGGCTCGGGAACTGAAGCTTTCTTT | CASSLARGSGTEAFF
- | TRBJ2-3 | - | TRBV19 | TGTGCCAGTAGTTCTCCAGCCGGGGTCAAGGATACGCAGTATTTT | CASSSPAGVKDTQYF
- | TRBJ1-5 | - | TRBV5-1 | TGCGCCAGCAGCTTGGAACGCCCTGGGGATCAGCCCCAGCATTTT | CASSLERPGDQPQHF
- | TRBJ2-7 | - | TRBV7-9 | TGTGCCAGCAGCCCTAATGTCGGCGAGCAGTACTTC | CASSPNVGEQYF
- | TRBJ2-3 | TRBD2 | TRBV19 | TGTGCCAGTAAATCGGCTAGCGGGGGCAAAGATACGCAGTATTTT | CASKSASGGKDTQYF
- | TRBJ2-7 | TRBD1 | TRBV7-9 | TGTGCCAGCAGCTCCAGGACAGGGGCCGAGCAGTACTTC | CASSSRTGAEQYF
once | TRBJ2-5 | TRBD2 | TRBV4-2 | TGTGCCAGCAGCCCCTTAAGCGGGAGCCAAGAGACCCAGTACTTC | CASSPLSGSQETQYF
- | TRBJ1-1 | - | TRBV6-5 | TGTGCCAGCAGTCCCGAAAGCGGGAACACTGAAGCTTTCTTT | CASSPESGNTEAFF
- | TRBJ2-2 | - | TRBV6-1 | TGTGCCAGCAGTGAATCCGGCACCGGGGAGCTGTTTTTT | CASSESGTGELFF
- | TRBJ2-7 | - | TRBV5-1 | TGCGCCAGCAGCTCCTCGGGCGGTCCGGCCTACGAGCAGTACTTC | CASSSSGGPAYEQYF
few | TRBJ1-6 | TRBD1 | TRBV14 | TGTGCCAGCAGCGCACAGGGGAATTCACCCCTCCACTTT | CASSAQGNSPLHF
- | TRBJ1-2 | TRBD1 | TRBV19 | TGTGCCAGTAGTATCCAAGACAGGGCCAACTATGGCTACACCTTC | CASSIQDRANYGYTF
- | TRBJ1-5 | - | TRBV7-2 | TGTGCCAGCAGCTTAGGTGGTCTGGGCAATCAGCCCCAGCATTTT | CASSLGGLGNQPQHF
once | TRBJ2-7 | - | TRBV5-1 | TGCGCCAGCAGCTTGGAAGGGCAGGGTTACGAGCAGTACTTC | CASSLEGQGYEQYF
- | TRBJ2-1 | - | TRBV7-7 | TGTGCTAGCAGCGTAGGGCCTCCGAAGACCTACAATGAGCAGTTCTTC | CASSVGPPKTYNEQFF
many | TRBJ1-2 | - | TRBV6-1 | TGTGCCAGCAGTGAAGGGCTTATCTATGGCTACACCTTC | CASSEGLIYGYTF
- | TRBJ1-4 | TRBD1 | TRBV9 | TGTGCCAGCAGCCCCGATTCGGGACAGGGAGGCGAAAAACTGTTTTTT | CASSPDSGQGGEKLFF
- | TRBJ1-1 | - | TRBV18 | TGTGCCAGCTCACCACCATTGTCGGCAGACCCTGAAGCTTTCTTT | CASSPPLSADPEAFF
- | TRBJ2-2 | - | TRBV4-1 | TGCGCCAGCAGCCAAGTGGATTTGTTCTTGGCGGGGCTAGAGGGCACCGGGGAGCTGTTTTTT | CASSQVDLFLAGLEGTGELFF
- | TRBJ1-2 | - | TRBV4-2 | TGTGCCAGCAGCCAAGGGACAGACGCATATGGCTACACCTTC | CASSQGTDAYGYTF
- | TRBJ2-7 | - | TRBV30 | TGTGCCTGGAGTGCTAGCGTAGTTGGGGAGCAGTACTTC | CAWSASVVGEQYF
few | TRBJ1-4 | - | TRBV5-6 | TGTGCCAGCAGCTCCCGCGGGGGGAGTGAAAAACTGTTTTTT | CASSSRGGSEKLFF
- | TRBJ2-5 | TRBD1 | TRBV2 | TGTGCCAGCAAGATCGACAGGGAACAGACCCAGTACTTC | CASKIDREQTQYF
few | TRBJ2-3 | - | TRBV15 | TGTGCCACCAGCAGAGCCCCAACAGGGAAAACTAGCACAGATACGCAGTATTTT | CATSRAPTGKTSTDTQYF
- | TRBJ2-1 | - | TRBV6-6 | TGTGCCAGCAGTCCCACAGGGAATGAGCAGTTCTTC | CASSPTGNEQFF
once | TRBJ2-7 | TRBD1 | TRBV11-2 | TGTGCCAGCAGAGACAGGGGAAGGTCCTACGAGCAGTACTTC | CASRDRGRSYEQYF
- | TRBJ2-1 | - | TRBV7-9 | TGTGCCAGCAGCTTAGACTGGGGTGAGCAGTTCTTC | CASSLDWGEQFF
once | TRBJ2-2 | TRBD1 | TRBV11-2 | TGTGCCAGCAGCTTCTCTCAGGACAGGGCTTACACCGGGGAGCTGTTTTTT | CASSFSQDRAYTGELFF
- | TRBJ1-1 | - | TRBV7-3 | TGTGCCAGCAGCTTAGGGCACAGCAACACTGAAGCTTTCTTT | CASSLGHSNTEAFF